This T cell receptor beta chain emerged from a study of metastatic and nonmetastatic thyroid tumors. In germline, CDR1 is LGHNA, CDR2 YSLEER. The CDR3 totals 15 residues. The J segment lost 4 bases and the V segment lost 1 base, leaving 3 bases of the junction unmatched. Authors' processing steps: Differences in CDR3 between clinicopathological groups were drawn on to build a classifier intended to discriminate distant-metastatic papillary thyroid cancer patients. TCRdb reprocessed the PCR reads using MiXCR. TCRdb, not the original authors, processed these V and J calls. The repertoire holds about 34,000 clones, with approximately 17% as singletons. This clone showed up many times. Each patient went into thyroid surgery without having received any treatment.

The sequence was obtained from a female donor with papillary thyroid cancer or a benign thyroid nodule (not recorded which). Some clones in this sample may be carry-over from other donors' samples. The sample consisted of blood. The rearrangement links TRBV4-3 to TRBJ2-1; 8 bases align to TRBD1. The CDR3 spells CASSQGTGHYNEQFF. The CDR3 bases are TGCGCCAGCAGCCAAGGGACAGGGCATTACAATGAGCAGTTCTTC.